Here is one T cell receptor beta chain with its context. The data derive from a study of blood T cell repertoires in COVID-19. As for the study in general: Both acute and convalescent COVID-19 samples were obtained from the United States, Italy and Spain. PBMCs, B-cell-depleted T cells, or T cells were the source of the cDNA or gDNA that made up the material.

As processed by the authors: The assay estimated nucleated cells by amplifying reference gene primers. Here immunoSEQ multiplex PCR was the method, and the copy in TCRdb shows in-frame clones only, minus some. V and J calls plus clone size are reproduced from that table; the DNA served to infer D and trimming. The data show tens of thousands of clones, over 75% seen once. CDR3 size: 14 residues. CDR1 and CDR2 from the germline V gene are SGHTA and FQGNSA. Trimming cost V 6 bases and J 5 bases, with 16 bases left between them. The clonotype originates from a man at least 80 years old with active or convalescent COVID-19. The rearrangement joins TRBV7-2 to TRBJ2-5, with TRBD1 as a possible D gene (7 bases). Sample: peripheral blood. The CDR3 sequence is CASRPTGRSETQYF. The CDR3 DNA is TGTGCCAGCAGACCGACAGGGAGGTCGGAGACCCAGTACTTC.